This T cell receptor (beta chain) was retrieved from a study of CXCR3-negative and CXCR3-positive naive CD8 T cells. cDNA libraries for TRB were generated by 5' RACE incorporating UMI labels. TCRdb reprocessed the 5' RACE reads, with one entry per CDR3 protein and no DNA. The repertoire table contains about 28,000 distinct CDR3 sequences. Researchers sorted about 300,000 cells of each CD8+ T cell subset in triplicate. The specimen was memory CD8+ T cells from blood. The receptor was derived from a human donor in good health. Some clones in this sample may be carry-over from other donors' samples.

The CDR3 loop is CASSLYGGGGVNEQFF. This chain uses TRBV6-2 or TRBV6-3 with TRBJ2-1; with no DNA, the TCRdb D assignment of TRBD2 cannot be verified. CDR3 length equals 16 residues. CDR1 is MNHEY, CDR2 SVGEGT, per germline.